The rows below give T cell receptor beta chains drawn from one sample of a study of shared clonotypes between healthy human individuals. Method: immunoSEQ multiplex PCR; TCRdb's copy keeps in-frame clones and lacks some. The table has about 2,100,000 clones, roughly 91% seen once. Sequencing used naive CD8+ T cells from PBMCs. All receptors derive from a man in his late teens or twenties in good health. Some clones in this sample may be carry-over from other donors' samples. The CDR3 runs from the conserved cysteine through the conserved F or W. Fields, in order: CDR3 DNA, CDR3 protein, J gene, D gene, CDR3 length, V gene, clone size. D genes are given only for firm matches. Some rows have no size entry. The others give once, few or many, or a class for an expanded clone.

TGCGCCAGCAGCCCCCGGGACGGAGGACCTTACAATGAGCAGTTCTTC,CASSPRDGGPYNEQFF,TRBJ2-1,NA,16,TRBV4-3,once
TGTGCCAGCAGCGCCCGATGGGGACAGGGGACTAACTATGGCTACACCTTC,CASSARWGQGTNYGYTF,TRBJ1-2,TRBD1,17,TRBV9,NA
TGTGCCAGCAGTTACTCGGAAGGGGGTGGGTCTTACGAGCAGTACTTC,CASSYSEGGGSYEQYF,TRBJ2-7,NA,16,TRBV6-6,NA
TGTGCCAGCAGTGATTACAGGGCGGAGACCCAGTACTTC,CASSDYRAETQYF,TRBJ2-5,NA,13,TRBV6-1,once
TGTGCCAGCAGTGACACAGACCCTAATGAAAAACTGTTTTTT,CASSDTDPNEKLFF,TRBJ1-4,NA,14,TRBV6-1,once
TGTGCCAGCAGCTTTTCGGGGGGATACGAGCAGTACTTC,CASSFSGGYEQYF,TRBJ2-7,TRBD2,13,TRBV7-3,NA
TGTGCCAGCAGCCCCGGCCGGATCTATGGCTACACCTTC,CASSPGRIYGYTF,TRBJ1-2,NA,13,TRBV28,NA
TGTGCCAGCAGTTTATTACTAGCGGGAGGGCCTAGCACAGATACGCAGTATTTT,CASSLLLAGGPSTDTQYF,TRBJ2-3,TRBD2,18,TRBV27,NA
TGTGCCAGCTCACCATCAATCCGATCCTACGAGCAGTACTTC,CASSPSIRSYEQYF,TRBJ2-7,NA,14,TRBV18,NA
TGTGCCAGCAGTCCGTCGGGACGGAAAGACCCCAATCAGCCCCAGCATTTT,CASSPSGRKDPNQPQHF,TRBJ1-5,NA,17,TRBV28,once
TGCGCCAGCAGCGATACCCCGGGGCCCAGTTCGGTGGGAGAAAAACTGTTTTTT,CASSDTPGPSSVGEKLFF,TRBJ1-4,NA,18,TRBV5-1,NA
TGTGCCACCACCTTCCTACTAGCTGCCACCTACGAGCAGTACTTC,CATTFLLAATYEQYF,TRBJ2-7,NA,15,TRBV2,NA
TGTGCCAGCAGTTACTCGATCGGACCATCCTACGAGCAGTACTTC,CASSYSIGPSYEQYF,TRBJ2-7,NA,15,TRBV6-5,NA
TGTGCCAGCAGCTCCACGGTAGCAATAGTTTCCGGGGAGCTGTTTTTT,CASSSTVAIVSGELFF,TRBJ2-2,NA,16,TRBV9,once
TGTGCCAGCACCTCAAGCGTTGGCACTAGCGCCGAGCAGTACTTC,CASTSSVGTSAEQYF,TRBJ2-7,TRBD2,15,TRBV2,NA
TGTGCCAGCAGCAGGTCGGGACTTGGCTACGAGCAGTACTTC,CASSRSGLGYEQYF,TRBJ2-7,NA,14,TRBV6-5,NA
TGTGCCAGCAGCATACAACAGGGTTTCTACAATGAGCAGTTCTTC,CASSIQQGFYNEQFF,TRBJ2-1,NA,15,TRBV11-2,NA
TGTGCCAGCAGGGATGGGACCGGTGGGCCCTACGAGCAGTACTTC,CASRDGTGGPYEQYF,TRBJ2-7,NA,15,TRBV7-9,once
TGCGCCAGCAGGTCGGGGGCCCCTGGAGAGACCCAGTACTTC,CASRSGAPGETQYF,TRBJ2-5,NA,14,TRBV10-2,NA
TGCGCCAGCAGCCCCCGGACTAGCGGGTACGAGCAGTACTTC,CASSPRTSGYEQYF,TRBJ2-7,TRBD2,14,TRBV4-1,NA
TGTGCCAGCAGTGAGGTCCAAAGCTCCTACAATGAGCAGTTCTTC,CASSEVQSSYNEQFF,TRBJ2-1,NA,15,TRBV7-6,NA
TGTGCCAGCAGCTTGTGGGGGGACAGGGGGCGAAGGGACACTGAAGCTTTCTTT,CASSLWGDRGRRDTEAFF,TRBJ1-1,TRBD1,18,TRBV11-2,NA